A single sample is the source of the 27 T cell receptor beta chains below, sequenced in a study of CXCR3-negative and CXCR3-positive naive CD8 T cells. Study-wide results and caveats: Naive CXCR3-positive cells had TRB CDR3s more hydrophobic than those of CXCR3-negative naive cells.

Their specific antigens are unknown. UMI-labeled 5' RACE yielded the TRB cDNA libraries. TCRdb derives one entry per CDR3 protein from the 5' RACE reads, leaving out DNA. The table lists 100,000 to 150,000 distinct CDR3 sequences. The sequenced sample consisted of naive CXCR3+ CD8+ T cells from blood. The subset here: CD45RO-CCR7+CD27+CD95- naive CD8+ T cells expressing CXCR3 (TNR3+). The receptors were sampled from a human donor in good health. Some clones in this sample may be carry-over from other donors' samples.

The gene calls are TRBV6-2 or TRBV6-3 and TRBJ2-3; as DNA is missing, the TRBD2 call by TCRdb cannot be tested. Germline V lookup: CDR1 MNHEY, CDR2 SVGEGT. This CDR3 is 16 amino acids long. The CDR3 spells CASSRTSGGAGDTQYF.

This sequence joins TRBV28 and TRBJ2-2; as DNA is missing, the TRBD1 call by TCRdb cannot be tested. Germline V gene sequence: CDR1 MDHEN, CDR2 SYDVKM. CDR3 size: 16 residues. CDR3 sequence reads: CASSLVFIGTGGELFF.

The chain carries TRBV6-2 or TRBV6-3 and TRBJ2-5. Per germline, CDR1 MNHEY and CDR2 SVGEGT. The CDR3 is 12 residues long. Here the CDR3 reads CASSYSLETQYF.

The V call is TRBV7-6, the J call TRBJ1-1. The CDR3 covers 14 residues. Looked up from germline, CDR1 is SGHVS and CDR2 is FNYEAQ. CDR3 region: CASSLGIVNTEAFF.

The rearrangement links TRBV5-3 to TRBJ1-5; without DNA, the TCRdb call of TRBD1 cannot be checked. TRBV5-3 carries the ORF label, with uncertain function. The length of the CDR3 is 19 residues. The CDR3 loop is CARSLWSRDKLNTNQPQHF.

The chain links TRBV4-3 to TRBJ2-7. The CDR3 has 15 amino acids. Germline V CDR1 and CDR2: LGHNA, YSLEER. The CDR3 is CASSQDRVGPYEQYF.

This chain joins TRBV7-9 and TRBJ2-5; TCRdb designates TRBD2, a call that cannot be tested without DNA. CDR3 length equals 14 residues. Germline values: CDR1 SEHNR, CDR2 FQNEAQ (reference sequence). The CDR3 here is CASSWDLAQETQYF.

This chain uses TRBV7-6 with TRBJ2-5; without DNA, the TCRdb call of TRBD2 cannot be checked. This CDR3 contains 15 residues. The V gene's germline CDR1 is SGHVS and CDR2 FNYEAQ. CDR3 sequence reads: CASSRGVGTQETQYF.

The chain couples TRBV7-2 to TRBJ2-3. Germline-derived CDR1 and CDR2 are SGHTA and FQGNSA. This CDR3 spans 12 amino acids. The CDR3 is CASRRVADTQYF.

The rearrangement links TRBV7-7 to TRBJ2-1; absent DNA, TCRdb's TRBD1 call cannot be checked. Germline loops: CDR1 SSHAT, CDR2 FNYEAQ (reference sequence). There are 14 residues in the CDR3. The CDR3 loop reads CASSLASSGYEQFF.

The genes are TRBV5-6 and TRBJ2-4; the TCRdb call, TRBD1, lacks DNA for checking. The germline gives CDR1 SGHDT, CDR2 YYEEEE. The CDR3 loop spans 16 amino acids. The CDR3 loop is CASSGRGGGAKNIQYF.

The gene calls are TRBV5-6 and TRBJ2-1; the D call of TRBD2 rests on TCRdb alone, since no DNA is present to check it. Germline CDR1 reads SGHDT; CDR2 reads YYEEEE. The CDR3 consists of 14 residues. The CDR3 region is CASSLASGNNEQFF.

The rearrangement joins TRBV15 to TRBJ2-1. The germline V gene has CDR1 LNHNV and CDR2 YYDKDF (reference sequence). This CDR3 contains 13 residues. CDR3 in amino acids: CATSWRIGDEQFF.

V usage is TRBV4-3 and J usage is TRBJ1-4; TCRdb's D gene call, TRBD1, goes unchecked for lack of DNA. CDR3 size: 17 residues. Per germline, CDR1 LGHNA and CDR2 YSLEER. The CDR3 here is CASSQDWTPPTNEKLFF.

This chain uses TRBV12-3 or TRBV12-4 with TRBJ2-3; as DNA is missing, the TRBD1 call by TCRdb cannot be tested. CDR3 length: 19 amino acids. The chain's CDR3 is CASTIPGQGVESSTDTQYF.

This rearrangement joins TRBV29-1 to TRBJ2-1; TCRdb outputs TRBD2, but without DNA this stays unchecked. Per germline, CDR1 SQVTM and CDR2 ANQGSEA. This CDR3 region has 17 residues. CDR3 loop: CSVGGLAGGHEYNEQFF.

This chain uses TRBV4-1 with TRBJ1-1; TCRdb lists TRBD1, though no DNA is available to test this call. The CDR3 covers 15 residues. Germline CDR1 MGHRA, CDR2 YSYEKL. The CDR3 here is CASSQAGTGNFEAFF.

This sequence joins TRBV5-3 and TRBJ2-1. TRBV5-3 is an open reading frame whose function is uncertain. This CDR3 comprises 15 residues. This CDR3 is CARSLWAFCHNEQFF.

V and J are TRBV10-3 and TRBJ2-1; with no DNA, the TCRdb D assignment of TRBD2 cannot be verified. CDR3 size: 20 residues. Germline lookup yields CDR1 ENHRY and CDR2 SYGVKD. CDR3 sequence: CAISEVSGLAGANPYNEQSF.

The chain recombines TRBV5-1 with TRBJ2-7. The CDR3 has 13 residues. CDR1 is SGHRS and CDR2 is YFSETQ in the germline V gene. CDR3 protein: CASSPDGDYEQYF.

This chain connects TRBV28 to TRBJ2-2; absent DNA, TCRdb's TRBD1 call cannot be checked. Germline CDR1 and CDR2: MDHEN and SYDVKM. This CDR3 comprises 14 residues. The CDR3 protein is CASSDRETTGELFF.

The rearrangement links TRBV15 to TRBJ1-2; there is no DNA to check the TCRdb D call of TRBD1. The CDR3 is made up of 16 amino acids. CDR1 is LNHNV, CDR2 YYDKDF, per germline (reference sequence). The CDR3 here is CATSKGTGMGLYGYTF. Together with reference TRBV15 and TRBJ1-2, the CDR3 gives the full variable domain: DAMVIQNPRYQVTQFGKPVTLSCSQTLNHNVMYWYQQKSSQAPKLLFHYYDKDFNNEADTPDNFQSRRPNTSFCFLDIRSPGLGDTAMYLCATSKGTGMGLYGYTFGSGTRLTVV.

This chain connects TRBV4-1 to TRBJ2-7. This CDR3 comprises 15 residues. Germline CDR1 and CDR2: MGHRA and YSYEKL. CDR3 sequence reads: CASSQVKSDSYEQYF.

The chain is built from TRBV29-1 and TRBJ2-1. The length of the CDR3 is 14 residues. In germline, CDR1 is SQVTM, CDR2 ANQGSEA. CDR3 protein: CSVEGPTLGNEQFF.

This sequence joins TRBV28 and TRBJ2-5; TCRdb proposes TRBD1, but this gene call is untestable without DNA. Germline CDR1 MDHEN, CDR2 SYDVKM. The CDR3 runs 18 residues. The CDR3 sequence is CASSLSSPARGEGETQYF. Combining the CDR3 with reference TRBV28 and TRBJ2-5 gives the whole variable domain DVKVTQSSRYLVKRTGEKVFLECVQDMDHENMFWYRQDPGLGLRLIYFSYDVKMKEKGDIPEGYSVSREKKERFSLILESASTNQTSMYLCASSLSSPARGEGETQYFGPGTRLLVL.

The chain joins TRBV10-3 to TRBJ2-7; TCRdb lists TRBD2, though no DNA is available to test this call. Germline assignment: CDR1 ENHRY and CDR2 SYGVKD. This CDR3 region has 16 residues. The CDR3 sequence: CAISDGSSGSNYEQYF.

This chain connects TRBV2 to TRBJ2-1; TCRdb picks TRBD2, but there is no DNA to check that call. The germline gives CDR1 SNHLY, CDR2 FYNNEI. The CDR3 is 16 amino acids. CDR3 loop: CASSEVGTSTVNEQFF.